This T cell receptor (beta chain) was captured by sequencing in a study of blood T cell repertoires in COVID-19. Whole-study context: Italy, Spain and the United States were the sources of the convalescent and acute COVID-19 samples. Sources were T cells, B-cell-depleted T cells, or PBMCs; the material itself was cDNA or gDNA.

The sample holds one count of this clone. Per the authors' pipeline: Cell counts per sample came from amplifying reference gene primers. Profiled with immunoSEQ multiplex PCR; TCRdb holds only in-frame clones, not every one. From that table come the V and J calls and clone size; the DNA was used to work out D and trimming. The data hold tens of thousands of clones, with roughly 78% observed a single time. Germline V lookup: CDR1 LNHDA, CDR2 SQIVND (reference sequence). V lost 5 bases to trimming and J lost 7 bases; unmatched junction nucleotides: 6. The CDR3 length is 15 residues. Source material: peripheral blood. This sequence originates from a man older than 75 with active or convalescent COVID-19. V usage is TRBV19 and J usage is TRBJ2-1, with TRBD2 matching over 12 bases. The CDR3 nucleotides are TGTGCCAGTAGTTCCGGACTAGCGGGGCATAATGAGCAGTTCTTC. Its translation: CASSSGLAGHNEQFF.